A selection of T cell receptor beta chains follows, all from one sample in a study of T cells in localized non-small cell lung cancer. Generated by immunoSEQ multiplex PCR, the TCRdb table keeps only in-frame clones and is missing some. This sample has several thousand clones, with about 29% found just once. The source material was normal lung tissue next to the tumor, sampled before any cancer treatment. The receptors stem from a woman between 35 and 75 years old with stage I lung adenocarcinoma. Both conserved end residues are part of each CDR3. The D gene is left open where the match is weak. For some rows the clone size is stated as once, few or many, or as a class when expanded; others skip it.

CDR3,DNA,size,D,J,V
CASSYRAGVATDTQYF,TGTGCCAGCAGTTACCGAGCCGGCGTGGCCACAGATACGCAGTATTTT,few,.,TRBJ2-3,TRBV6-8
CASSFGSGSGYNSPLHF,TGTGCCAGCAGCTTCGGTTCCGGATCTGGATATAATTCACCCCTCCACTTT,.,.,TRBJ1-6,TRBV11-3
CASRATGAGNTEAFF,TGTGCCAGCAGGGCTACAGGGGCAGGTAACACTGAAGCTTTCTTT,few,TRBD1,TRBJ1-1,TRBV6-8
CASSPSGQTGELFF,TGCGCCAGCAGTCCCTCCGGACAGACCGGGGAGCTGTTTTTT,.,.,TRBJ2-2,TRBV5-1
CASSRGRYYSNQPQHF,TGTGCCAGTAGCCGAGGACGGTACTATAGCAATCAGCCCCAGCATTTT,.,.,TRBJ1-5,TRBV19
CAISFGLAGEYNEQFF,TGTGCCATCAGTTTTGGACTAGCGGGAGAGTACAATGAGCAGTTCTTC,.,TRBD2,TRBJ2-1,TRBV6-8
CASRQDLGKTQYF,TGTGCCAGCAGACAGGACCTTGGGAAGACCCAGTACTTC,medium-sized,.,TRBJ2-5,TRBV6-8
CASSRQGDQPQHF,TGTGCCAGCAGCCGCCAGGGAGACCAGCCCCAGCATTTT,medium-sized,.,TRBJ1-5,TRBV7-2
CASSYPGQAEQYF,TGTGCCAGCAGTTACCCCGGACAGGCCGAGCAGTACTTC,.,TRBD1,TRBJ2-7,TRBV6-8
CASSEALDGYGYTF,TGTGCCAGCAGTGAAGCCTTGGACGGCTATGGCTACACCTTC,.,.,TRBJ1-2,TRBV9
CASSYGQASNYGYTF,TGTGCCAGCAGTTACGGACAGGCCTCTAACTATGGCTACACCTTC,medium-sized,TRBD1,TRBJ1-2,TRBV6-8
CAWSGYTEAFF,TGTGCCTGGAGTGGTTATACTGAAGCTTTCTTT,.,.,TRBJ1-1,TRBV30
CASSYDRGSGNTIYF,TGTGCCAGCAGCTACGACAGGGGTAGTGGAAACACCATATATTTT,.,TRBD1,TRBJ1-3,TRBV11-3
CASSYRLAGLNEQYF,TGTGCCAGCAGTTACCGGCTAGCGGGCCTCAACGAGCAGTACTTC,medium-sized,TRBD2,TRBJ2-7,TRBV6-8
CASTFLGLEAFF,TGTGCCAGCACCTTCCTTGGACTTGAAGCTTTCTTT,few,.,TRBJ1-1,TRBV6-8
CATSRGGGAGNEQFF,TGTGCCACCAGCAGAGGAGGGGGCGCGGGGAATGAGCAGTTCTTC,once,.,TRBJ2-1,TRBV15
CASSDLNSGANVLTF,TGTGCCAGCAGTGACCTAAACTCTGGGGCCAACGTCCTGACTTTC,medium-sized,.,TRBJ2-6,TRBV9
CASSEQENEKLFF,TGTGCCAGTAGTGAACAGGAGAATGAAAAACTGTTTTTT,few,.,TRBJ1-4,TRBV19
CASSEPGRDQEFF,TGTGCCAGCAGTGAACCGGGGCGGGATCAGGAGTTCTTC,medium-sized,.,TRBJ2-1,TRBV25-1
CASSLVPQGWNEQFF,TGTGCCAGCAGCTTAGTTCCACAGGGTTGGAATGAGCAGTTCTTC,.,.,TRBJ2-1,TRBV11-3
CASSLGLLAGGQETQYF,TGTGCCAGCAGCTTAGGGCTCCTAGCGGGAGGGCAAGAGACCCAGTACTTC,medium-sized,TRBD2,TRBJ2-5,TRBV11-3
CASSLDWGPNYGYTF,TGTGCCAGCAGCTTGGATTGGGGACCTAACTATGGCTACACCTTC,many,.,TRBJ1-2,TRBV11-3
CATSRDPQGDNEQFF,TGTGCCACCAGCAGAGACCCACAGGGTGACAATGAGCAGTTCTTC,.,.,TRBJ2-1,TRBV15
CASSNPGTSTYNEQFF,TGCGCCAGCAGCAACCCCGGGACGAGTACCTACAATGAGCAGTTCTTC,.,.,TRBJ2-1,TRBV5-1
CAWSSLGAARDTQYF,TGTGCCTGGAGCTCACTGGGCGCCGCGAGAGATACGCAGTATTTT,few,.,TRBJ2-3,TRBV30
CASSPTRTSVNEQFF,TGTGCCAGCTCACCTACAAGGACTAGCGTCAATGAGCAGTTCTTC,few,TRBD2,TRBJ2-1,TRBV18
CASRSSGWDEQFF,TGTGCCAGCAGGTCCTCGGGGTGGGATGAGCAGTTCTTC,medium-sized,.,TRBJ2-1,TRBV9
CASSYSSYGTDTQYF,TGTGCCAGCAGTTACAGCAGTTATGGCACAGATACGCAGTATTTT,medium-sized,.,TRBJ2-3,TRBV6-8
CASSFGTIQETQYF,TGTGCCAGCAGCTTCGGGACAATTCAAGAGACCCAGTACTTC,few,.,TRBJ2-5,TRBV11-3
CASSLARGTRTQNIQYF,TGTGCCAGCAGCTTGGCCCGGGGAACTCGGACCCAGAACATTCAGTACTTC,few,.,TRBJ2-4,TRBV11-3
CASSEGSRHSPLHF,TGCGCCAGCAGCGAGGGAAGTCGGCATTCACCCCTCCACTTT,.,.,TRBJ1-6,TRBV5-1
CAWGWRDRRYNEQFF,TGTGCCTGGGGCTGGAGGGACAGGAGATACAATGAGCAGTTCTTC,few,TRBD1,TRBJ2-1,TRBV30
CASSFAAGPLNTGELFF,TGTGCTAGCAGCTTTGCCGCCGGGCCTTTGAACACCGGGGAGCTGTTTTTT,.,.,TRBJ2-2,TRBV11-3
CASGSRGEQYF,TGTGCTAGTGGTTCCAGGGGCGAGCAGTACTTC,.,.,TRBJ2-7,TRBV12-5
CASSSIGTSALETQYF,TGTGCCAGTAGTTCCATTGGGACTAGCGCTTTAGAGACCCAGTACTTC,once,TRBD2,TRBJ2-5,TRBV19
CASSESHVGEKLFF,TGTGCCAGCAGTGAGTCGCATGTGGGGGAAAAACTGTTTTTT,.,.,TRBJ1-4,TRBV9
CASSGTGGATDTQYF,TGTGCCAGCAGTGGAACAGGGGGCGCAACAGATACGCAGTATTTT,.,TRBD1,TRBJ2-3,TRBV6-8
CASSLESGSNQPQHF,TGCGCCAGCAGCTTGGAGTCGGGCAGCAATCAGCCCCAGCATTTT,.,.,TRBJ1-5,TRBV5-1
CASSLVSGSTEAFF,TGTGCCAGCAGCTTAGTCTCCGGGAGCACTGAAGCTTTCTTT,medium-sized,.,TRBJ1-1,TRBV11-3
CASSYSRQGARGYTF,TGTGCCAGCAGTTATTCGAGACAGGGGGCGCGTGGCTACACCTTC,.,TRBD1,TRBJ1-2,TRBV6-8
CASSEPGQGNTIYF,TGTGCCAGCAGCGAACCGGGACAGGGAAACACCATATATTTT,.,TRBD1,TRBJ1-3,TRBV11-3
CASSYAGTDTYEQYF,TGTGCCAGCAGTTACGCGGGGACCGACACCTACGAGCAGTACTTC,.,.,TRBJ2-7,TRBV6-8
CASSLEWGRVEFYTF,TGCGCCAGCAGCCTGGAATGGGGCCGGGTTGAGTTCTACACCTTC,few,.,TRBJ1-2,TRBV5-1
CASRVGGAETQYF,TGCGCCAGCAGAGTGGGGGGCGCGGAGACCCAGTACTTC,few,.,TRBJ2-5,TRBV10-2
CASSQDFWTGLGYEQYF,TGTGCCAGCAGCCAAGATTTTTGGACAGGGCTGGGCTACGAGCAGTACTTC,.,TRBD1,TRBJ2-7,TRBV14
CASSQRQGGNTIYF,TGTGCCAGCAGCCAGAGACAGGGGGGAAACACCATATATTTT,.,TRBD1,TRBJ1-3,TRBV11-3
CASRATSGDSYEQYF,TGTGCCAGCAGAGCGACTAGCGGGGACTCCTACGAGCAGTACTTC,.,TRBD2,TRBJ2-7,TRBV9
CASSDRGTDNSPLHF,TGTGCCAGCAGTGACCGGGGGACTGATAATTCACCCCTCCACTTT,.,.,TRBJ1-6,TRBV6-8
CSVVLAGNLPYEQYF,TGCAGCGTTGTACTAGCGGGTAACCTCCCCTACGAGCAGTACTTC,few,TRBD2,TRBJ2-7,TRBV29-1
CASSVGVGNTEAFF,TGTGCCAGCAGTGTCGGGGTTGGGAACACTGAAGCTTTCTTT,.,.,TRBJ1-1,TRBV9
CASSVTPSYNEQFF,TGTGCCAGCAGCGTAACGCCGTCGTACAATGAGCAGTTCTTC,medium-sized,.,TRBJ2-1,TRBV9
CASRLQTGVTTDTQYF,TGTGCCAGCAGACTACAGACAGGGGTAACGACAGATACGCAGTATTTT,few,TRBD1,TRBJ2-3,TRBV6-8
CASSSDLSYEQYF,TGTGCCAGCAGCTCGGACCTTTCCTACGAGCAGTACTTC,few,.,TRBJ2-7,TRBV7-1
CASSLQGAADTQYF,TGCGCCAGCAGCTTGCAGGGGGCAGCAGATACGCAGTATTTT,.,TRBD1,TRBJ2-3,TRBV5-1
CASSYSRESTDTQYF,TGTGCCAGCAGTTACTCCCGGGAAAGCACAGATACGCAGTATTTT,.,.,TRBJ2-3,TRBV6-8
CASSIVSSNYGYTF,TGTGCCAGTAGTATTGTCAGCTCTAACTATGGCTACACCTTC,.,.,TRBJ1-2,TRBV19
CASKDATKIYEQYF,TGCGCCAGCAAAGACGCCACCAAGATCTACGAGCAGTACTTC,.,.,TRBJ2-7,TRBV10-2
CSVGGGNTEAFF,TGCAGCGTTGGGGGGGGGAACACTGAAGCTTTCTTT,.,.,TRBJ1-1,TRBV29-1
CATRDGYSNQPQHF,TGTGCCACCCGGGACGGCTATAGCAATCAGCCCCAGCATTTT,once,.,TRBJ1-5,TRBV15